This T cell receptor beta chain was sequenced during a study of T-cell memory formation after mild COVID-19. As for the study in general: TCR clustering was largely donor specific. Study-wide results and limits: Mainly CM and EM harbored the contracting CD4+ clones; mainly EMRA harbored the CD8+ ones. Clones contracting day 15 to 85 were balanced CD4/CD8; later expanders leaned CD4+.

Concerning this clonotype: Antigen: not known.

Trimming cost V 2 bases and J 4 bases, with 6 bases left between them. The V gene's germline CDR1 is SGHVS and CDR2 FQNEAQ. The CDR3 totals 12 residues. Constant-segment primers were used for 5'RACE, and the resulting TCR alpha and TCR beta cDNA libraries carried sample barcodes and UMIs. TCRdb independently ran MiXCR on the 5' RACE reads; one entry per CDR3 protein. The sample records 310,000 or so distinct CDR3 sequences, less than 20% being singletons. The genes are TRBV7-8 and TRBJ2-7, with D perhaps assigned TRBD1 or TRBD2 (5 bases each). This TCR was sampled from a man between 18 and 35 years old who had mild COVID-19 (a few samples of this study predate the infection). Cell type and time point are not known. The sequencing input was PBMCs or a T cell subset sorted from them (not recorded which). The CDR3 nucleotides read TGTGCCAGCAGCTTATGGGGGTACGAGCAGTACTTC. The encoded protein is CASSLWGYEQYF.